These 23 T cell receptor beta chains originate from one sample sequenced in a study of shared clonotypes between healthy human individuals. The protocol was immunoSEQ multiplex PCR, while the TCRdb copy is restricted to in-frame clones and leaves out a portion. The profile shows more than 1.2 million clones, about 98.5% of them singletons. The specimen sequenced was naive CD4+ T cells sorted from blood. Specified subset: CD45RA+ positively selected. These receptors were taken from a man aged 30 to 39 in good health.

The rearrangement links TRBV5-1 to TRBJ1-3, with D maybe TRBD1 (6 bases). The V and J ends lost 1 base and 4 bases respectively, with 15 bases between them. The CDR3 loop spans 16 amino acids. CDR1 is SGHRS and CDR2 is YFSETQ in the germline V gene. In DNA, the CDR3 is TGCGCCAGCAGCTTGCTAGGGGGGGATCAAGGAAACACCATATATTTT. Translated: CASSLLGGDQGNTIYF.

A single count supports this clone. The J gene is TRBJ2-7, the V gene TRBV25-1; 8 nucleotides align to TRBD1. This CDR3 comprises 14 residues. Germline values: CDR1 MGHDK, CDR2 SYGVNS. The junction had 11 bases not matched to a gene; V was cut back by 7 bases and J by 6 bases. The CDR3 bases are TGTGCCAGCAAGGTAGGACAGGGAGCGGGCGAGCAGTACTTC. Its translation is CASKVGQGAGEQYF.

The chain has TRBV28 and TRBJ2-7; 7 bases are shared with TRBD2. Germline-derived CDR1 and CDR2 are MDHEN and SYDVKM. This CDR3 has 15 amino acids. The trim removed 3 bases at V and 0 bases at J, leaving 5 bases unmatched. CDR3 DNA: TGTGCCAGCAGTTTCGGACTAGGGAGCTCCTACGAGCAGTACTTC. It codes for CASSFGLGSSYEQYF.

The chain is built from TRBV15 and TRBJ2-2; TRBD1 agrees at 10 bases. The CDR3 runs to 17 residues. The V gene's germline CDR1 is LNHNV and CDR2 YYDKDF (reference sequence). The ends lost 5 bases at V and 0 bases at J; junction bases unmatched: 6. Written as DNA, the CDR3 is TGTGCCACCAGCGCCCGGGACAGGGGTGCGAACACCGGGGAGCTGTTTTTT. It yields the protein CATSARDRGANTGELFF.

V is TRBV7-9 and J is TRBJ2-2, with 7 bases identical to TRBD1. The CDR3 covers 17 residues. The germline V gene has CDR1 SEHNR and CDR2 FQNEAQ (reference sequence). V lost 0 bases and J lost 4; bases outside the gene matches: 8. CDR3 nucleotide sequence: TGTGCCAGCAGCTTAGCGGCTAGCCGGGACAGCACCGGGGAGCTGTTTTTT. It is translated as CASSLAASRDSTGELFF.

This chain joins TRBV5-4 and TRBJ2-5; D is uncertain. The V end lost 0 bases, the J end lost 1 base, and 7 bases lay between the germline ends. The length of the CDR3 is 14 residues. CDR1 and CDR2 from the germline V gene are SGHNT and YYREEE (reference sequence). Here the CDR3 DNA reads TGTGCCAGCAGCTTGGGGCAACGCCAAGAGACCCAGTACTTC. This gives the protein CASSLGQRQETQYF.

V usage is TRBV4-3 and J usage is TRBJ1-3; 8 bases map to TRBD1. CDR1 and CDR2 (germline): LGHNA, YSLEER. This CDR3 has 15 residues. The V and J ends lost 8 bases and 0 bases, in that order; junction bases with no gene match: 6. CDR3 in DNA: TGCGCCAGCGGGACAGGACTCCACTCTGGAAACACCATATATTTT. Protein sequence: CASGTGLHSGNTIYF.

J is TRBJ1-2 and V is TRBV7-9; the match to TRBD1 covers 7 bases. The V segment lost 5 bases and the J segment 2 bases; nucleotides outside the gene matches: 8. This CDR3 has 15 amino acids. From germline, CDR1 is SEHNR and CDR2 FQNEAQ (reference sequence). The CDR3 loop reads CASSPDRVRNYGYTF. The CDR3 DNA reads as TGTGCCAGCAGCCCAGACAGGGTGAGAAACTATGGCTACACCTTC. Filled out from reference TRBV7-9 and TRBJ1-2, the complete variable domain reads DTGVSQNPRHKITKRGQNVTFRCDPISEHNRLYWYRQTLGQGPEFLTYFQNEAQLEKSRLLSDRFSAERPKGSFSTLEIQRTEQGDSAMYLCASSPDRVRNYGYTFGSGTRLTVV.

The J gene is TRBJ2-5, the V gene TRBV2; TRBD1 is a possible D gene (6 bases). V gave up 5 bases and J gave up 2 bases, with 9 bases separating them. Per germline, CDR1 SNHLY and CDR2 FYNNEI. CDR3 length equals 13 residues. The DNA of the CDR3 is TGTGCCAGCAGTTCGACAGGACAAGAGACCCAGTACTTC. Translating it yields CASSSTGQETQYF. Combining the CDR3 with reference TRBV2 and TRBJ2-5 gives the whole variable domain EPEVTQTPSHQVTQMGQEVILRCVPISNHLYFYWYRQILGQKVEFLVSFYNNEISEKSEIFDDQFSVERPDGSNFTLKIRSTKLEDSAMYFCASSSTGQETQYFGPGTRLLVL.

The V gene is TRBV7-9, the J gene TRBJ1-1, with a tentative D call TRBD1 (6 bases). V dropped 2 bases and J dropped 6 bases, with 16 bases sitting between them. Germline CDR1 is SEHNR and CDR2 is FQNEAQ (reference sequence). The CDR3 is made up of 15 amino acids. CDR3 DNA: TGTGCCAGCAGCTTATCGGACAGAATCGGCCCTGAAGCTTTCTTT. Encoded protein: CASSLSDRIGPEAFF.

V and J are TRBV11-3 and TRBJ2-2; D could derive from TRBD1 or TRBD2 (5 bases each). V gave up 1 base and J gave up 2 bases, with 14 bases separating them. In germline, CDR1 is SGHNT, CDR2 YENEEA. CDR3 size: 17 residues. The CDR3 here is CASSLGGAAGNTGELFF. CDR3 nucleotide sequence: TGTGCCAGCAGCTTAGGAGGGGCGGCGGGTAACACCGGGGAGCTGTTTTTT. The full variable domain, with the rest looked up from reference TRBV11-3 and TRBJ2-2, is EAGVVQSPRYKIIEKKQPVAFWCNPISGHNTLYWYLQNLGQGPELLIRYENEEAVDDSQLPKDRFSAERLKGVDSTLKIQPAELGDSAVYLCASSLGGAAGNTGELFFGEGSRLTVL.

This clone is a singleton in its sample. The rearrangement joins TRBV5-4 to TRBJ2-2; 7 bases map to TRBD2. V trimming: 3 bases; J trimming: 0 bases; junction bases outside the gene matches: 2. This CDR3 is built from 15 residues. Germline CDR1 is SGHNT and CDR2 is YYREEE (reference sequence). DNA for the CDR3: TGTGCCAGCAGCTCTCTAGCGGCGAACACCGGGGAGCTGTTTTTT. Residues: CASSSLAANTGELFF.

This rearrangement joins TRBV2 to TRBJ2-1; weak D call: TRBD2 (5 bases). The CDR3 extends over 12 amino acids. Germline V lookup: CDR1 SNHLY, CDR2 FYNNEI. Trimming stripped 5 bases from V and 7 bases from J, with 9 bases between. The CDR3 spells CASSSLVNEQFF. Here the CDR3 DNA reads TGTGCCAGCAGTTCACTAGTTAATGAGCAGTTCTTC. Full variable domain (remainder filled in from reference TRBV2 and TRBJ2-1): EPEVTQTPSHQVTQMGQEVILRCVPISNHLYFYWYRQILGQKVEFLVSFYNNEISEKSEIFDDQFSVERPDGSNFTLKIRSTKLEDSAMYFCASSSLVNEQFFGPGTRLTVL.

The chain joins TRBV18 to TRBJ1-5, with D unresolved. This CDR3 comprises 17 residues. The germline CDR1 and CDR2 sequences are KGHSH and LQKENI. The V gene lost 1 base and the J gene lost 4 bases, with 17 bases spanning the gap. The CDR3 loop reads CASSPQSMTALNQPQHF. DNA for the CDR3: TGTGCCAGCTCACCACAATCCATGACCGCCCTAAATCAGCCCCAGCATTTT.

CDR3: CASSKDGGSYNEQFF. DNA for the CDR3: TGCGCCAGCAGCAAGGATGGGGGGTCCTACAATGAGCAGTTCTTC. The gene calls are TRBV5-1 and TRBJ2-1, with D possibly matching TRBD2 (6 bases). The CDR3 covers 15 residues. The germline CDR1 and CDR2 sequences are SGHRS and YFSETQ. V dropped 4 bases and J dropped 1 base, with 12 bases sitting between them.

The chain employs TRBV9 and TRBJ2-7, with a possible D match to TRBD2 (5 bases). Germline V gene lookup returns CDR1 SGDLS and CDR2 YYNGEE. The CDR3 consists of 14 residues. V lost 2 bases and J lost 1, with 10 bases in between. The CDR3 sequence is CASSVAGKSYEQYF. In nucleotides, the CDR3 is TGTGCCAGCAGCGTCGCCGGGAAATCCTACGAGCAGTACTTC.

The J gene is TRBJ1-5, the V gene TRBV2; no clear D. The CDR3 covers 14 residues. With 6 bases removed from V and 3 bases from J, the gap between germline ends came to 12 bases. Germline assignment: CDR1 SNHLY and CDR2 FYNNEI. The CDR3 DNA follows: TGTGCCAGCAGCAAAGACGAAAACAATCAGCCCCAGCATTTT. It encodes CASSKDENNQPQHF.

As to this clone: Other DNA sequences in the sample encode the same CDR3. J is TRBJ1-4 and V is TRBV6-5, with a possible D match to TRBD1 (6 bases). V gave up 3 bases and J gave up 7 bases, with 12 bases separating them. The CDR3 has 14 amino acids. Germline CDR1 MNHEY, CDR2 SVGAGI. The CDR3 DNA reads as TGTGCCAGCAGTTATTTAGGGGGAAGTGAAAAACTGTTTTTT. Protein: CASSYLGGSEKLFF.

The chain combines TRBV28 with TRBJ2-1; TRBD2 matches 9 bases. The CDR3 spans 15 residues. Trimming took 3 bases from V and 7 from J; bases not matched to a gene: 7. Germline V gene data show CDR1 as MDHEN and CDR2 as SYDVKM. The CDR3 protein is CASSFQAGGLNEQFF. CDR3 coding DNA: TGTGCCAGCAGTTTTCAGGCGGGAGGGCTGAATGAGCAGTTCTTC. The full variable domain, its missing parts supplied by reference TRBV28 and TRBJ2-1, is DVKVTQSSRYLVKRTGEKVFLECVQDMDHENMFWYRQDPGLGLRLIYFSYDVKMKEKGDIPEGYSVSREKKERFSLILESASTNQTSMYLCASSFQAGGLNEQFFGPGTRLTVL.

V is TRBV7-2 and J is TRBJ2-1, with D possibly matching TRBD2 (6 bases). Trimming stripped 6 bases from V and 0 bases from J, with 15 bases between. The CDR3 spans 16 residues. Germline V gives CDR1 SGHTA, CDR2 FQGNSA. The CDR3 coding sequence is TGTGCCAGCAGGAAATGGGCTAGCGACTCCTACAATGAGCAGTTCTTC. This gives the protein CASRKWASDSYNEQFF. Drawing the rest from reference TRBV7-2 and TRBJ2-1, the complete variable domain is GAGVSQSPSNKVTEKGKDVELRCDPISGHTALYWYRQSLGQGLEFLIYFQGNSAPDKSGLPSDRFSAERTGGSVSTLTIQRTQQEDSAVYLCASRKWASDSYNEQFFGPGTRLTVL.

The chain's CDR3 is CASSPDGWGNTIYF. The CDR3 coding sequence is TGTGCCAGCTCACCCGATGGGTGGGGAAACACCATATATTTT. The J gene is TRBJ1-3, the V gene TRBV18; no clear D gene. V gave up 3 bases and J gave up 4 bases, with 10 bases separating them. Germline values: CDR1 KGHSH, CDR2 LQKENI. The CDR3 contains 14 residues. The full variable domain, its missing parts supplied by reference TRBV18 and TRBJ1-3, is NAGVMQNPRHLVRRRGQEARLRCSPMKGHSHVYWYRQLPEEGLKFMVYLQKENIIDESGMPKERFSAEFPKEGPSILRIQQVVRGDSAAYFCASSPDGWGNTIYFGEGSWLTVV.

The chain couples TRBV7-2 to TRBJ2-7; D is perhaps TRBD1 (5 bases). This CDR3 is 12 amino acids long. Looked up from germline, CDR1 is SGHTA and CDR2 is FQGNSA. Between the trimmed V and J ends, which lost 5 bases and 2 bases, there was a span of 7 bases. CDR3 in amino acids: CASSRQTYEQYF. CDR3 nucleotides: TGTGCCAGCAGCAGACAGACCTACGAGCAGTACTTC. Supplemented by reference TRBV7-2 and TRBJ2-7, the full variable domain reads GAGVSQSPSNKVTEKGKDVELRCDPISGHTALYWYRQSLGQGLEFLIYFQGNSAPDKSGLPSDRFSAERTGGSVSTLTIQRTQQEDSAVYLCASSRQTYEQYFGPGTRLTVT.

V and J are TRBV5-1 and TRBJ2-7; D might be TRBD2 (6 bases). Germline V CDR1 and CDR2: SGHRS, YFSETQ. The V end lost 1 base, the J end lost 6 bases, and 17 bases lay between the germline ends. The CDR3 is made up of 15 amino acids. The chain's CDR3 is CASSLTGTEGFEQYF. Here the CDR3 DNA reads TGCGCCAGCAGCTTGACCGGGACGGAGGGGTTCGAGCAGTACTTC.